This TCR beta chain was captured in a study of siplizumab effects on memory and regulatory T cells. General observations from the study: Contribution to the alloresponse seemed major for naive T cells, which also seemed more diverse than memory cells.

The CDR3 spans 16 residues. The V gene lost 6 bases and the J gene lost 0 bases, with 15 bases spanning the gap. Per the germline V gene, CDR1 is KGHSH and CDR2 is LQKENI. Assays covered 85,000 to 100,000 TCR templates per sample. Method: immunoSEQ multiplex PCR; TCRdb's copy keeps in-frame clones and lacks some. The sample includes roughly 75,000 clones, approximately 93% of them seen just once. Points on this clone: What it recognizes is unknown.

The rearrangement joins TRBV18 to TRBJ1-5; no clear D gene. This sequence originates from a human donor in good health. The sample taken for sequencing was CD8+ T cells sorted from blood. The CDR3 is CASSARTGYSNQPQHF. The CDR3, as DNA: TGTGCCAGCTCCGCTAGGACGGGGTATAGCAATCAGCCCCAGCATTTT.